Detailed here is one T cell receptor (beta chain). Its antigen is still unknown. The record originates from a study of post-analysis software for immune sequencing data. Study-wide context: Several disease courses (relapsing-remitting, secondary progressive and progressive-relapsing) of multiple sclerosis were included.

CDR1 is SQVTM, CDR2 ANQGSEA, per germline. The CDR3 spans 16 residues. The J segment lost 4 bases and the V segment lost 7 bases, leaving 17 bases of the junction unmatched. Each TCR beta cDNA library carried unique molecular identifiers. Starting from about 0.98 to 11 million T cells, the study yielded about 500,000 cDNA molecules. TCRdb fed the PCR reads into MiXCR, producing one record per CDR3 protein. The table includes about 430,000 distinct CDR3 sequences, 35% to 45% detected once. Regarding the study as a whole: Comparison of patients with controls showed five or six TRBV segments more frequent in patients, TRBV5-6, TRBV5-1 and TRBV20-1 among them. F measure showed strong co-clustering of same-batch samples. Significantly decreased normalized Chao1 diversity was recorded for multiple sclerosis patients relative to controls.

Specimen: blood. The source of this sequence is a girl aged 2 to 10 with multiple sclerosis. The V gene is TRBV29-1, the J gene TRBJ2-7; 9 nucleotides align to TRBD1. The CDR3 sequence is CSARTGENFAPYEQYF. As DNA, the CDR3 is TGCAGCGCTAGGACAGGGGAGAATTTCGCCCCTTACGAGCAGTACTTC.